This T cell receptor beta chain was sequenced for a study of blood T cell repertoires in COVID-19. For the study at large: Sources were T cells, B-cell-depleted T cells, or PBMCs; the material itself was cDNA or gDNA.

Authors' processing steps: Estimates of nucleated cell counts were drawn from the amplification of reference gene primers. TCRdb keeps only in-frame clones here, not all; method: immunoSEQ multiplex PCR. For V, J and clone size, that table is used; D and trimming come from the DNA. The data hold 400,000 to 550,000 clones, with around 89% observed a single time. This CDR3 comprises 17 residues. Germline values: CDR1 KGHSH, CDR2 LQKENI. Between the trimmed V and J ends, which lost 3 bases and 2 bases, there was a span of 17 bases. What was sequenced was peripheral blood. The receptor's source is a woman in her twenties or thirties with acute or convalescent COVID-19. The chain combines TRBV18 with TRBJ2-4, with a weak D call TRBD2 (6 bases). The CDR3 DNA is TGTGCCAGCTCACCTACGGAGGGCCGTGGTTCCAAAAACATTCAGTACTTC. It is translated as CASSPTEGRGSKNIQYF.